This TCR beta chain was recorded in a study of shared clonotypes between healthy human individuals. Each of the donors was a healthy adult who was HIV-negative and had not had a recent acute infection or vaccination. The CDR3 extends over 10 amino acids. Germline assignment: CDR1 SGHRS and CDR2 YFSETQ. Trimming left V 4 bases short and J 15 bases short, with 11 bases between. Each subset's genomic DNA was split evenly across several immunoSEQ plates. Profiled with immunoSEQ multiplex PCR; TCRdb holds only in-frame clones, not every one. This sample has about 530,000 clones; almost 80% occur once, and the top ten carry around 12%.

Sequencing used PBMCs. The chain combines TRBV5-1 with TRBJ2-4, with unresolved D. The sequence was obtained from a woman aged 40 to 50 in good health. Some clones in this sample may be carry-over from other donors' samples. Here the CDR3 DNA reads TGCGCCAGCAGCGCGGATAGGGCGTACTTC. Translated, it gives CASSADRAYF.